The entry below gives a single T cell receptor (beta chain) sequence along with its context. Its specificity is unknown. Constant-segment primers served in 5'RACE that generated TCR alpha and TCR beta cDNA libraries bearing sample barcodes and UMIs. TCRdb itself ran the 5' RACE reads through MiXCR, one entry per CDR3 protein. The repertoire holds under 300,000 distinct CDR3 sequences, with 15% to 20% as singletons. The data are from a study of T-cell memory formation after mild COVID-19. Study findings and constraints: The authors did not confirm SARS-CoV-2 specificity of second-wave clones peaking day 37.

The CDR3 consists of 13 residues. Trimming removed 11 bases at V and 0 bases at J, with 13 bases between. The germline V gene has CDR1 ENHRY and CDR2 SYGVKD. The source of this sequence is a man between 18 and 29 years old who had mild COVID-19 (a few samples of this study predate the infection). Cell type and time point are not known. The rearrangement links TRBV10-3 to TRBJ1-2, with D unresolved. The sequenced sample consisted of PBMCs or a T cell subset sorted from them (not recorded which). Here the CDR3 DNA reads TGTGCCCAGGCGGTATCAGCTAACTATGGCTACACCTTC. Protein: CAQAVSANYGYTF.